Here is one T cell receptor (beta chain) with its context. Its antigen is not identified. This same CDR3 is encoded by further DNA sequences in the sample. Selected positively for CCR7 and CD45RO-negative, naive CD8 cells excluded terminally differentiated effector memory CD45RA+ cells. Healthy adults negative for HIV, lacking recent acute infections or vaccinations, served as donors. This CDR3 is 14 amino acids long. V was clipped by 1 base and J by 4 bases, with 12 bases between them. CDR1 and CDR2 from the germline V gene are SGHRS and YFSETQ. These data come from a study of shared clonotypes between healthy human individuals. Study-level results: The authors expected sequencing depth to affect clonotype sharing among donors.

Replicate PCRs for sorted subsets used 200 ng DNA; this equaled about 30,000 T cell genomes. Clones were read by immunoSEQ multiplex PCR, and TCRdb kept only the in-frame ones, dropping some. The sample lists 1.5 million to 2.5 million clones, about 95% seen once, with 1% to 1.5% in the top ten. The chain links TRBV5-1 to TRBJ2-7, with a possible D match to TRBD1 (7 bases). Sequencing was carried out using naive CD8+ T cells sorted from blood. The source of this sequence is a man aged 18-30 years in good health. The CDR3 sequence: CASSLRTGGYEQYF. CDR3 DNA sequence: TGCGCCAGCAGCTTGAGGACAGGAGGGTACGAGCAGTACTTC.